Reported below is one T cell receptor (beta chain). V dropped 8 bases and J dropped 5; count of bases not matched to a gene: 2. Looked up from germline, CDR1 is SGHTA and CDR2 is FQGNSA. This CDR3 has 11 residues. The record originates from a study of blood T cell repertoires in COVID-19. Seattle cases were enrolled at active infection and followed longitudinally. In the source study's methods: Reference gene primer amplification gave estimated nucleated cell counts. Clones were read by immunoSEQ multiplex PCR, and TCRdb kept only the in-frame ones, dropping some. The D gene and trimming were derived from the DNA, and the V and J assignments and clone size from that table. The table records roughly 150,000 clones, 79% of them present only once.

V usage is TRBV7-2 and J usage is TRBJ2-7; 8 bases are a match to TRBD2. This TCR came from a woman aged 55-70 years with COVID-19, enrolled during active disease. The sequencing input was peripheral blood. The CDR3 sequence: CASREGHEQYF. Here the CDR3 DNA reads TGTGCCAGCCGGGAGGGCCACGAGCAGTACTTC.